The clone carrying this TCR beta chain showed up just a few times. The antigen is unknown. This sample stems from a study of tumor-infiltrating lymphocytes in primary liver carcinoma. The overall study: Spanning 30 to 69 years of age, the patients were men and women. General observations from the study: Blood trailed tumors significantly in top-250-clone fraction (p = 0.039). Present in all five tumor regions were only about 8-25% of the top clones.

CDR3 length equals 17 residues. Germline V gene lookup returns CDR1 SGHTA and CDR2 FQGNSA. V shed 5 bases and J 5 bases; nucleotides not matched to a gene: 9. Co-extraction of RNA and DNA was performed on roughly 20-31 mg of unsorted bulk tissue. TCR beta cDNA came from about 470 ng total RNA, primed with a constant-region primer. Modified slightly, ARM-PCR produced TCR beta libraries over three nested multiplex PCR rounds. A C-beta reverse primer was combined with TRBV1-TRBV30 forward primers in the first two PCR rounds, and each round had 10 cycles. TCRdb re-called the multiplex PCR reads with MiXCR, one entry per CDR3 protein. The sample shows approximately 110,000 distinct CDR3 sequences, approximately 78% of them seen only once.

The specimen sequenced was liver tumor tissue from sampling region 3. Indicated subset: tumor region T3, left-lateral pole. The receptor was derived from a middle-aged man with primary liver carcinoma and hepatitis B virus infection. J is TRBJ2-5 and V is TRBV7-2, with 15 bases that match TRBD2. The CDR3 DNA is TGTGCCAGCAGCCCCCGGACTAGCGGGAGGGTCATTGAGACCCAGTACTTC. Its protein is CASSPRTSGRVIETQYF.